The 6 T cell receptor beta chains below all came from one sample that was sequenced in a study of OX40 agonist ivuxolimab in advanced cancers. Only in-frame clones appear in the TCRdb table, and some are missing; sequencing was by immunoSEQ multiplex PCR. The sample has 60,000 to 70,000 clones, about 90% seen once. This specimen was CD4+ or CD8+ T cells sorted from blood, taken in a trial of the OX40 agonist ivuxolimab. These TCRs come from an adult with an advanced solid tumor such as melanoma, head and neck, liver or kidney cancer.

This clone was observed once. The rearrangement links TRBV2 to TRBJ2-7; D perhaps matches TRBD1 (6 bases). In germline, CDR1 is SNHLY, CDR2 FYNNEI. Trimming left V 7 bases short and J 4 bases short, with 17 bases between. The CDR3 sequence is 14 residues long. CDR3 sequence: CASNIGVGGYEQYF. CDR3 bases: TGTGCCAGCAACATAGGGGTAGGGGGATACGAGCAGTACTTC.

The genes are TRBV5-6 and TRBJ2-5; 10 nucleotides align to TRBD1. Germline CDR1 SGHDT, CDR2 YYEEEE. CDR3 length: 16 residues. Germline trimming cut 4 bases from V and 4 bases from J; bases unmatched to any gene: 10. In nucleotides, the CDR3 is TGTGCCAGCAGCACCCGACAGGGGGCAAGGGGAGAGACCCAGTACTTC. This sequence encodes CASSTRQGARGETQYF.

This clone was found many times. V is TRBV6-6 and J is TRBJ1-5; possibly TRBD1 for D (6 bases). Trimming removed 7 bases at V and 1 base at J, with 11 bases between. Germline CDR1 and CDR2: MNHNY and SVGAGI (reference sequence). The CDR3 has 14 residues. The CDR3 nucleotides read TGTGCCAGCAATGGAGGGGGAAGCAATCAGCCCCAGCATTTT. Residues: CASNGGGSNQPQHF.

This clone was counted a single time. The chain employs TRBV9 and TRBJ2-3, with D unresolved. Germline CDR1 and CDR2: SGDLS and YYNGEE. The CDR3 has 16 amino acids. V was pared by 4 bases and J by 0 bases, with 15 bases between. DNA for the CDR3: TGTGCCAGCAGCTTAGAAGGCTCACCTAGCACAGATACGCAGTATTTT. It specifies CASSLEGSPSTDTQYF. The whole variable domain, filled in from reference TRBV9 and TRBJ2-3, reads DSGVTQTPKHLITATGQRVTLRCSPRSGDLSVYWYQQSLDQGLQFLIQYYNGEERAKGNILERFSAQQFPDLHSELNLSSLELGDSALYFCASSLEGSPSTDTQYFGPGTRLTVL.

This clone appeared a single time. The chain joins TRBV7-2 to TRBJ2-7; 12 nucleotides match TRBD2. Germline assignment: CDR1 SGHTA and CDR2 FQGNSA. The CDR3 extends over 16 amino acids. The V segment lost 2 bases and the J segment 7 bases; nucleotides outside the gene matches: 9. CDR3 in DNA: TGTGCCAGCAGCTTAAGGCCTAGCGGGGGGGCCCTTGAGCAGTACTTC. Its translation: CASSLRPSGGALEQYF.

The chain joins TRBV4-1 to TRBJ1-5; 9 nucleotides match TRBD1. Germline CDR1 is MGHRA and CDR2 is YSYEKL. This CDR3 contains 18 residues. Trimming took 1 base from V and 0 from J; bases not matched to a gene: 7. The CDR3 here is CASSQGTGGAHSNQPQHF. In DNA, the CDR3 is TGCGCCAGCAGCCAAGGAACAGGGGGCGCGCATAGCAATCAGCCCCAGCATTTT.